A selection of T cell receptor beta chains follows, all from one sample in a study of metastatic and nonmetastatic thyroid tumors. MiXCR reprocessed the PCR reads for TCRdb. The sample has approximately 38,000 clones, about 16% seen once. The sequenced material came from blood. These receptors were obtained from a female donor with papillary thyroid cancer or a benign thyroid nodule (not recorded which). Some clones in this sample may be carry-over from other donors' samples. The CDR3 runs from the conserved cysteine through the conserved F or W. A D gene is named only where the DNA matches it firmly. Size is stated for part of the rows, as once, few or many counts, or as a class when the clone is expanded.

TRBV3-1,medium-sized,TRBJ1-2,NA,TGTGCCAGCAGCCTCAGCCAGGAAGGTGGCTACACCTTC,CASSLSQEGGYTF
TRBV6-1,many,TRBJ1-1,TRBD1,TGTGCCAGCAGTCCCCTCCCAGGGACAGGAGTCTCTGAAGCTTTCTTT,CASSPLPGTGVSEAFF
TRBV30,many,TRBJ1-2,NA,TGTGCCTGGAGTCCCATACGGACAGTTATCGGCTACACCTTC,CAWSPIRTVIGYTF
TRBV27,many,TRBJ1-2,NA,TGTGCCAGCAGTTTAGGGTTTACGTTTGGCTACACCTTC,CASSLGFTFGYTF
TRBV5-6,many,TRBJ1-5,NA,TGTGCCAGCAGCTTTGGGGGGGCCGGCAATCAGCCCCAGCATTTT,CASSFGGAGNQPQHF
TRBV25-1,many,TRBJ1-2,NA,TGTGCCAGCAGTGATCCCGGCAGGTCCTTCCGCGGCTACACCTTC,CASSDPGRSFRGYTF
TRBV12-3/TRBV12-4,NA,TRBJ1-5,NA,TGTGCCAGCAGTTGGGCGGAAGCGGGCAATCAGCCCCAGCATTTC,CASSWAEAGNQPQHF
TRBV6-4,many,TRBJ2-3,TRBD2,TGTGCCAGCAGTGACGTTGCCGGGAGGTTGGATACGCAGTATTTT,CASSDVAGRLDTQYF
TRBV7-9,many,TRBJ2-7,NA,TGTGCCAGCAGCCCGCTAGGGACTTCCTACGAGCAGTACTTC,CASSPLGTSYEQYF
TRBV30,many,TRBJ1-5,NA,TGTGCCTGGAGTCCGGGTCTTGGACGTCAGCCCCAGCATTTT,CAWSPGLGRQPQHF
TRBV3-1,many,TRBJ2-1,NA,TGTGCCAGCAGCCAATGGGACCGGCAGACCAATGAGCAGTTCTTC,CASSQWDRQTNEQFF
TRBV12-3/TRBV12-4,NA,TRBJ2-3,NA,TGTGCCAGCAGTGTTAGCACAGATACGCAGTATTTT,CASSVSTDTQYF
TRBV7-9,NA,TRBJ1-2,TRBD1,TGTGCCAGCAGCTTAGGACAGGGACATCGCTACACCTTC,CASSLGQGHRYTF
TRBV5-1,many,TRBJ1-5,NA,TGCGCCAGCAGCTTGGCCTATGGTTTAGGTCAGCCCCAGCATTTT,CASSLAYGLGQPQHF
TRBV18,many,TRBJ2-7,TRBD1,TGTGCCAGCACACCCGCACAGGGGGCCTACGAGCAGTACTTC,CASTPAQGAYEQYF
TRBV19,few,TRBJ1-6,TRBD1,TGTGCCAGCAGTATAGGCCCGGGACAGAATTCACCCCTCCACTTT,CASSIGPGQNSPLHF
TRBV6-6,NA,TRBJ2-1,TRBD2,TGTGACAGCAGTTACTCTCCTAGCGGCTTTCCGGAAAATGAGCAGTTCTTC,CDSSYSPSGFPENEQFF
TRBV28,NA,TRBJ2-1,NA,TGTGCCAGCGCAAAGAGGAGGTCCTACAATGAGCAGTTCTTC,CASAKRRSYNEQFF
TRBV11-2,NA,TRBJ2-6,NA,TGTGCCAGCAGCCATAGTGGTAGGTTCTGGGCCAACGTCCTGACTTTC,CASSHSGRFWANVLTF
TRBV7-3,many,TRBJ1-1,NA,TGTGCCAGCAGCGTTTTTTTGAACACTGAAGCTTTCTTT,CASSVFLNTEAFF
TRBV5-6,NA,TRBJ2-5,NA,TGTGCCAGCAGCTTAGTCATGGCAGGACAAGAGACCCAGTACTTC,CASSLVMAGQETQYF
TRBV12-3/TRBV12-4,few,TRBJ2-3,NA,TGTGCCAGCAGCCGAGGTGGGGATACGCAGTATTTT,CASSRGGDTQYF
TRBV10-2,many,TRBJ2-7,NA,TGCGCCAGCAGTCCAGCGGGTAGAAACCTCGAGCAGTACTTC,CASSPAGRNLEQYF
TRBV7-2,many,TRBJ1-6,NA,TGTGCCAGCAGCTTGGGGGCCCATTCACCCCTCCACTTT,CASSLGAHSPLHF
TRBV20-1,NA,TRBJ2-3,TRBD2,TGCAGTGCTATTAGCGGGAGGCGGGATACGCAGTATTTT,CSAISGRRDTQYF
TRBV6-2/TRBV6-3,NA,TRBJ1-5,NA,TGTGCCAGCAGTTACCCGGGGGCGCGGTACAATCAGCCCCAGCATTTT,CASSYPGARYNQPQHF
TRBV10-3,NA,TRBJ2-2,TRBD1,TGTGCCATGATTACAGGGGGTAACACCGGGGAGCTGTTTTTT,CAMITGGNTGELFF
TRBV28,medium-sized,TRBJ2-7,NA,TGTGCCAGCAGGGCCTACTACGAGCAGTACTTC,CASRAYYEQYF
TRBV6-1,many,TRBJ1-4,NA,TGTGCCAGCAGTGGCCGGGACTCCGCAACTAATAAAAAACTGTTTTTT,CASSGRDSATNKKLFF
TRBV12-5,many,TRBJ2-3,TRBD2,TGTGCTAGTGGATCGGATCTAGCGGGAGTTCAAACTAGCACAGATACGCAGTATTTT,CASGSDLAGVQTSTDTQYF
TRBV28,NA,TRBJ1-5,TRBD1,TGTGCCAGCAGCGCGGGGGGACAGGGAGGACAGCCCCAAAATTTT,CASSAGGQGGQPQNF
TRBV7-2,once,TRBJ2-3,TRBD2,TGTGCCAGCAGCCCCGCAGCGGGGAGCACAGATACGCAGTATTTT,CASSPAAGSTDTQYF
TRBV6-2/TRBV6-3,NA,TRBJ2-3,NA,TGTGCCAGTAGTCCCTACACCGGGGCAGATACGCACTATTTT,CASSPYTGADTHYF
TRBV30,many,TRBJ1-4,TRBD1,TGTGCCTGGGATAGGGACAGGAGGGAAAAACTGTTTTTT,CAWDRDRREKLFF
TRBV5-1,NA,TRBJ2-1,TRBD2,TGCGCCAGCAGCTTGGAGGCTAGCGGGAGCCTGAACAATGAGCAGTTCTTC,CASSLEASGSLNNEQFF
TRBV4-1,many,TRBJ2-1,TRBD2,TGCGCCAGCAGCAGGGGCGGGGGGGCCCCTGAGCAGTTCTTC,CASSRGGGAPEQFF
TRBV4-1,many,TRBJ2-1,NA,TGCGCCAGCAGCCGCCCGTTATGGTCCGGAAACAATGAGCAGTTCTTC,CASSRPLWSGNNEQFF
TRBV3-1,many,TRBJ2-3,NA,TGTGCCAGCAGCCAATGGGTGGGGCGGGGATCTAGCACAGATACGCAGTATTTT,CASSQWVGRGSSTDTQYF
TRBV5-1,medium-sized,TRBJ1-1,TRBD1,TGCGCCAGCAGCCCCGGGACAGGGGGTCTAATGAACACTGAAGCTTTCTTT,CASSPGTGGLMNTEAFF
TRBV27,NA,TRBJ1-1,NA,TGTGCCAGCAGTTTTACATGGAGGAACACAGAAGCTTTCTTT,CASSFTWRNTEAFF
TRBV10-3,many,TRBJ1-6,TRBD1,TGTGCCATCACCCCCGGGACAGTGAATTCACCCCTCCACTTT,CAITPGTVNSPLHF
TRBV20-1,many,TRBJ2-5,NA,TGCAGTGCTAACTCAGGGGATGATGGGGAGACCCAGTACTTC,CSANSGDDGETQYF
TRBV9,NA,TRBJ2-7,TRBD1,TGTGCCAGCAGCGTAGGAAGGGGGCGGTACGAGCAGTACTTC,CASSVGRGRYEQYF
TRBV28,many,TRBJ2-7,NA,TGTGCCAGCACCCCCATGGGGCCGGACGAGCAGTACTTC,CASTPMGPDEQYF
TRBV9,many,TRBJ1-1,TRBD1,TGTGCCAGCAGCAGGGGACAGGGGAACACTGAAGCTTTCTTT,CASSRGQGNTEAFF
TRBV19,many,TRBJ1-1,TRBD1,TGTGCCAGTAGTATAGTTAACGGACAGGGTGGGACTGAAGCTTTCTTT,CASSIVNGQGGTEAFF
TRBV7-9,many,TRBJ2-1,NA,TGTGCCAGCAGCTTAATATTGAGGTTGGGGAATGAGCAGTTCTTC,CASSLILRLGNEQFF
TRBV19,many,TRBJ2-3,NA,TGTGCCAGTAGCAGACTAGATAGCACAGATACGCAGTATTTT,CASSRLDSTDTQYF
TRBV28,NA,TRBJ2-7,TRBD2,TGTGCCAGCAAGGTCGGGAGGGTCCTTGCCGAGCAGTACTTC,CASKVGRVLAEQYF
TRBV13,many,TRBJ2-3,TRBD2,TGTGCCAGCAGCTTAGTGCCTAGCGGGAGTGAGGCAGATACGCAGTATTTT,CASSLVPSGSEADTQYF
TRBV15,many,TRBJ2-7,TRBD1,TGTGCCACCAGCAGTGATGGACAGGGCGGCGAGCAGTACTTC,CATSSDGQGGEQYF
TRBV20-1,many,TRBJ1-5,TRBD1,TGCAGTGGGACAGGGGAGGGCAATCAGCCCCAGCATTTT,CSGTGEGNQPQHF
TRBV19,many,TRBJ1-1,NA,TGTGCCAGTAGCAAACAGGCGAACACTGAAGCTTTCTTT,CASSKQANTEAFF